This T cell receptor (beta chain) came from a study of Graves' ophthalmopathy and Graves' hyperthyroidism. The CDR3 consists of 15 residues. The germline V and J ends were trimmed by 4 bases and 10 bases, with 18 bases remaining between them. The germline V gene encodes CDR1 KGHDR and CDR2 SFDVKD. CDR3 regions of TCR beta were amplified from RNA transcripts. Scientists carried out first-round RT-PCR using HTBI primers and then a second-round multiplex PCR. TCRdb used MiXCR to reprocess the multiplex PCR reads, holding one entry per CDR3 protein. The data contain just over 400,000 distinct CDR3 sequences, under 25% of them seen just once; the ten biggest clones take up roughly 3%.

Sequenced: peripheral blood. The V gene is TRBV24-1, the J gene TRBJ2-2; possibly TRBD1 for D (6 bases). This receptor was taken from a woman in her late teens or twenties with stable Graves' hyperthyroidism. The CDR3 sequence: CATSDSGTPTAELFF. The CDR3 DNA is TGTGCCACCAGTGACTCCGGGACACCGACTGCGGAGCTGTTTTTT.